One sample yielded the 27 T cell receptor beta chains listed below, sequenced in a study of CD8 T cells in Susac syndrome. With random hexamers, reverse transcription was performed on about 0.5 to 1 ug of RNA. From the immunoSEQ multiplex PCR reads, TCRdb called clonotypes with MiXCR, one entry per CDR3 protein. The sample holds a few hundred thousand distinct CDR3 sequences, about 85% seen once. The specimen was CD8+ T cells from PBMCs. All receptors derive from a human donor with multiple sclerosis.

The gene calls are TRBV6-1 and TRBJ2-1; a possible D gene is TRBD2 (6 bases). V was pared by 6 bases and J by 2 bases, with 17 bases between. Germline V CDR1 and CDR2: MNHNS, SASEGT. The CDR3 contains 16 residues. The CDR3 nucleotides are TGTGCCAGCAGCTCGGACGGGGGAATCACCTACAATGAGCAGTTCTTC. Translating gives CASSSDGGITYNEQFF.

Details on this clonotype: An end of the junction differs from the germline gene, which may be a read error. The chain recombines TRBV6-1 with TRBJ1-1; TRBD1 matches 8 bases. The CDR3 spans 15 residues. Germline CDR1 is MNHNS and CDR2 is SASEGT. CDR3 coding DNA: TGTGCCAGCAGTGAGTTTTGGTTGGGACAGGTAAGGCGGCTCTTT. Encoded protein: CASSEFWLGQVRRLF.

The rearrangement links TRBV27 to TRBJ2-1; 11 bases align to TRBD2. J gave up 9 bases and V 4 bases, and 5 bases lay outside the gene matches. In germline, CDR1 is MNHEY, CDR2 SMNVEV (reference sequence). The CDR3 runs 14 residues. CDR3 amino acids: CASSSGTSGTEQFF. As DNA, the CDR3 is TGTGCCAGCAGTTCCGGGACTAGCGGTACTGAGCAGTTCTTC.

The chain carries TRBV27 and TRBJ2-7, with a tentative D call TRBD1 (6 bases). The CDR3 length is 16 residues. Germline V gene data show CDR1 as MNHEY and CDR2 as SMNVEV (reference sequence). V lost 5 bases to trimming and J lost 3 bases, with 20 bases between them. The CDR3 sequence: CASSPSVRGKDYEQYF. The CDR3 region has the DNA TGTGCCAGCAGTCCATCTGTGAGGGGGAAAGACTACGAGCAGTACTTC.

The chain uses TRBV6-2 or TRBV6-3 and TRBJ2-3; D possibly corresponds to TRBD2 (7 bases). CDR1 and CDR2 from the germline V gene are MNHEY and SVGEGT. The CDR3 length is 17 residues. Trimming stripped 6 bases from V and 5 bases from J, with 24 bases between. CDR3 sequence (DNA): TGTGCCAGCAGACTGGACCGAACGGGGGGCGTTGAAGATACGCAGTATTTT. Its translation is CASRLDRTGGVEDTQYF.

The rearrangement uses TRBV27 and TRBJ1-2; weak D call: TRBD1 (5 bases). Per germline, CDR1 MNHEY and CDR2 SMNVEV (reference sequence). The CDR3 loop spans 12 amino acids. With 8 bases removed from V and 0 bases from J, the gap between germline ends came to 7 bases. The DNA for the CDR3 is TGTGCCAGCGGAGGGGCTAACTATGGCTACACCTTC. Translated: CASGGANYGYTF.

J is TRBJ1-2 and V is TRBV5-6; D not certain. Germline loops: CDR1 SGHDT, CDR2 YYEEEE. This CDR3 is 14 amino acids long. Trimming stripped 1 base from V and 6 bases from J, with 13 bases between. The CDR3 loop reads CASSLRNPWHGYTF. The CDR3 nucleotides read TGTGCCAGCAGCTTGCGTAATCCCTGGCATGGCTACACCTTC. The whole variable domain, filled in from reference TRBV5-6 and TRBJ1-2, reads DAGVTQSPTHLIKTRGQQVTLRCSPKSGHDTVSWYQQALGQGPQFIFQYYEEEERQRGNFPDRFSGHQFPNYSSELNVNALLLGDSALYLCASSLRNPWHGYTFGSGTRLTVV.

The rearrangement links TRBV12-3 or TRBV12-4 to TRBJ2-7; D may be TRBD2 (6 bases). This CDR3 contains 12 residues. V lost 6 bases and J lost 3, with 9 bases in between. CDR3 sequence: CASRMGGYEQYF. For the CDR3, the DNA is TGTGCCAGCAGAATGGGAGGCTACGAGCAGTACTTC.

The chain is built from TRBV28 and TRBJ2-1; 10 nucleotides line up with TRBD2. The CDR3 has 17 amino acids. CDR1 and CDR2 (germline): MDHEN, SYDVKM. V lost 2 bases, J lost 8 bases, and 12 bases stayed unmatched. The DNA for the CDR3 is TGTGCCAGCAGTTTAGGGCTAGCGGGAGTATCGTGGCATGAGCAGTTCTTC. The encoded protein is CASSLGLAGVSWHEQFF.

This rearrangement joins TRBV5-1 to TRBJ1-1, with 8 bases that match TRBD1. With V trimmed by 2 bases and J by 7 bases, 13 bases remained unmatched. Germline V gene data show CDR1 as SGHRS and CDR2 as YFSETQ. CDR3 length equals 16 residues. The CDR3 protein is CASSLSQGANFNEAFF. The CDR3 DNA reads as TGCGCCAGCAGCTTAAGTCAGGGGGCGAATTTTAATGAAGCTTTCTTT.

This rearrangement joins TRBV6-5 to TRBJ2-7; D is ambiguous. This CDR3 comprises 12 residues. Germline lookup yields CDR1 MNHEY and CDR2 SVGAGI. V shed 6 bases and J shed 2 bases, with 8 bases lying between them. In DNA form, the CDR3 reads TGTGCCAGCAGCGGGCAAACCTACGAGCAGTACTTC. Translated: CASSGQTYEQYF.

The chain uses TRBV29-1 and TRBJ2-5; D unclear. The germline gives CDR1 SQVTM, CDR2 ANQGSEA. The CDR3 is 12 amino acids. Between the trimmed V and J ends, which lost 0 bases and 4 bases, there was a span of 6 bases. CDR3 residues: CSVEEVAETQYF. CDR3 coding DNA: TGCAGCGTTGAAGAGGTGGCAGAGACCCAGTACTTC. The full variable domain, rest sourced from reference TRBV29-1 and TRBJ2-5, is SAVISQKPSRDICQRGTSLTIQCQVDSQVTMMFWYRQQPGQSLTLIATANQGSEATYESGFVIDKFPISRPNLTFSTLTVSNMSPEDSSIYLCSVEEVAETQYFGPGTRLLVL.

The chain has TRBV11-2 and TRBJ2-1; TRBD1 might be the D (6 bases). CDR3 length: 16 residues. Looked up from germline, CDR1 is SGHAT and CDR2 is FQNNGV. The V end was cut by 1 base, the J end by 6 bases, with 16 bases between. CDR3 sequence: CASSLVRGALGNEQFF. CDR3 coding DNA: TGTGCCAGCAGCTTAGTCAGGGGCGCCCTAGGCAATGAGCAGTTCTTC.

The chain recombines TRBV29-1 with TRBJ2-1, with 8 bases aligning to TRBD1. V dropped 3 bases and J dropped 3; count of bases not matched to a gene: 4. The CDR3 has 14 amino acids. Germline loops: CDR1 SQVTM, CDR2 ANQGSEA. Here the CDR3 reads CSVEGTGLYNEQFF. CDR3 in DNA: TGCAGCGTTGAGGGGACAGGACTCTACAATGAGCAGTTCTTC.

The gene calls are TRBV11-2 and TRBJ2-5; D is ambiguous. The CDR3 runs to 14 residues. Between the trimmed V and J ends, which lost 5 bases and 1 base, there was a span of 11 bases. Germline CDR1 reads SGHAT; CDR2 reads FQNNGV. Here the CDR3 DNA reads TGTGCCAGCAGCCGAGAAAACTTCCAAGAGACCCAGTACTTC. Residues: CASSRENFQETQYF.

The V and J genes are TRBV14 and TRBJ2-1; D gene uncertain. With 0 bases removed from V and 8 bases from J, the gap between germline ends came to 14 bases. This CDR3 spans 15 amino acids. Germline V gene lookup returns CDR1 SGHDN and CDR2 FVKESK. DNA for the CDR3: TGTGCCAGCAGCCAAGATTTTGGACGGAATGATGAGCAGTTCTTC. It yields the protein CASSQDFGRNDEQFF.

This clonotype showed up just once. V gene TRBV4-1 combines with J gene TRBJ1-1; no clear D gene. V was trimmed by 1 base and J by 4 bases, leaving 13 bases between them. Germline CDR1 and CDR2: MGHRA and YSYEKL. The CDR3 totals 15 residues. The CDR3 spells CASSQAVGEGTEAFF. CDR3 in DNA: TGCGCCAGCAGCCAAGCAGTCGGGGAGGGCACTGAAGCTTTCTTT.

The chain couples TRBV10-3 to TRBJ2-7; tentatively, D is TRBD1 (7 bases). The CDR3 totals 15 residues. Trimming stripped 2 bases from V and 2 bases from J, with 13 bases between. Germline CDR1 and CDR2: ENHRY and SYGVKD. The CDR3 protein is CAISEAGQIAYEQYF. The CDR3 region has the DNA TGTGCCATCAGTGAGGCGGGACAGATCGCCTACGAGCAGTACTTC.

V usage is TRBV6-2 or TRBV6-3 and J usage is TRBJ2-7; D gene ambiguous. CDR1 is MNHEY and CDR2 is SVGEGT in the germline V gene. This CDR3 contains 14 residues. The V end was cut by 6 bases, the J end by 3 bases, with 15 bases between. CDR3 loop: CASRNIPADYEQYF. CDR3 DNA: TGTGCCAGCAGGAACATCCCCGCGGACTACGAGCAGTACTTC.

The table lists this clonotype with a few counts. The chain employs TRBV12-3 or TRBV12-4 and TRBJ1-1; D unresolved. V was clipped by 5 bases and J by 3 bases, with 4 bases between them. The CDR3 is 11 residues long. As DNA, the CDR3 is TGTGCCAGCAGTGCCCACACTGAAGCTTTCTTT. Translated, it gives CASSAHTEAFF.

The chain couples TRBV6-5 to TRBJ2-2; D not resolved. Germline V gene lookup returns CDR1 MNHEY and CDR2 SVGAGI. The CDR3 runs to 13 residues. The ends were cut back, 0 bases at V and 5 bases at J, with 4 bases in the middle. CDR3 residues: CASSYSPTGELFF. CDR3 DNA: TGTGCCAGCAGTTACTCGCCGACCGGGGAGCTGTTTTTT.

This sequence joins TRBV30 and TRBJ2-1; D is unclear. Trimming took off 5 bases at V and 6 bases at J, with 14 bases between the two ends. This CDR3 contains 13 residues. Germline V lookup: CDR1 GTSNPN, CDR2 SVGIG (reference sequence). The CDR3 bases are TGTGCCTGGTCATACAGTACCCCCAATGAGCAGTTCTTC. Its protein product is CAWSYSTPNEQFF.

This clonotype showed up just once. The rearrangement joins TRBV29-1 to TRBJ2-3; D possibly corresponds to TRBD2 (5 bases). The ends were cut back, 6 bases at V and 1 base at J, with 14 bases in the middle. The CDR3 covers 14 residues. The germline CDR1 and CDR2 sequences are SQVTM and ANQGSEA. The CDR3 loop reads CSVPGLIRTDTQYF. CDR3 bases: TGCAGCGTACCCGGACTGATTCGCACAGATACGCAGTATTTT.

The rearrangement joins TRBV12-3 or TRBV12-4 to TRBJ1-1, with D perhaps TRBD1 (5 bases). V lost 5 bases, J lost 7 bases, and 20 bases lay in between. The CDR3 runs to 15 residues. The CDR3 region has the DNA TGTGCCAGCAGTCGATGGGCAGAAATAACAGGTGAAGCTTTCTTT. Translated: CASSRWAEITGEAFF.

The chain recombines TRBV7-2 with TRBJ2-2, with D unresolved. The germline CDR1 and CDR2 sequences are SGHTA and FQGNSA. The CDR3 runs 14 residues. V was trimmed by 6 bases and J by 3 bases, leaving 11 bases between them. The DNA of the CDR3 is TGTGCCAGCAGTTCCGGACCATACACCGGGGAGCTGTTTTTT. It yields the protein CASSSGPYTGELFF.

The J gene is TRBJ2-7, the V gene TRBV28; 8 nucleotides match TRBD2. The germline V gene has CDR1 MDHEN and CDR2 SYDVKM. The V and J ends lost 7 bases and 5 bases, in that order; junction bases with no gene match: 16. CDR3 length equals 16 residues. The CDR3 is CASTPREGMALHEQYF. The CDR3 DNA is TGTGCCAGCACCCCCCGGGAGGGGATGGCACTTCACGAGCAGTACTTC.

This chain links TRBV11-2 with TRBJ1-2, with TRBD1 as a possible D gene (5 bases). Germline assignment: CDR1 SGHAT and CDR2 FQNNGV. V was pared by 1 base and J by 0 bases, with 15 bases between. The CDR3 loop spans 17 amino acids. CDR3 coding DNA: TGTGCCAGCAGCTTAGGTTTGGTGGGGGAAGCTAACTATGGCTACACCTTC. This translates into CASSLGLVGEANYGYTF.